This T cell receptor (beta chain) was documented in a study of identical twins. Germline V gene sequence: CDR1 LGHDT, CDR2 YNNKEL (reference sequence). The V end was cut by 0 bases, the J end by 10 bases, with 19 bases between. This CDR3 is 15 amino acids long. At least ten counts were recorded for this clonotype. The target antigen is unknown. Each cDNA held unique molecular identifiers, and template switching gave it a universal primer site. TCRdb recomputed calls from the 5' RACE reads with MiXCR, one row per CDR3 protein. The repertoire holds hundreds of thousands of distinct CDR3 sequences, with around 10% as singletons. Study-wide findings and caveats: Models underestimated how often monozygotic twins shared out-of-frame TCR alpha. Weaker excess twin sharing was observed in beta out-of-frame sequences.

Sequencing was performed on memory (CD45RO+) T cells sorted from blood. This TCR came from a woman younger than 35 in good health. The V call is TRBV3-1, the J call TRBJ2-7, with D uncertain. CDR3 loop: CASSQERRHRTNQYF. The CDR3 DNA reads TGTGCCAGCAGCCAAGAAAGGAGACATCGAACCAACCAGTACTTC.